The rows below give T cell receptor beta chains drawn from one sample of a study of lymphopenia after photon versus proton radiotherapy. Repertoires were generated with immunoSEQ multiplex PCR, while TCRdb's copy carries only in-frame clones and drops some. Of 160,000 or so clones listed, about 85% are singletons. The sequenced sample was peripheral blood, obtained from a patient treated with photon-based radiotherapy. The receptors shown here come from a man aged 45-65 years with gastric cancer. Both conserved end residues are part of each CDR3. The order of the fields is J gene, V gene, CDR3 protein.

J gene: TRBJ1-3
V gene: TRBV19
CDR3 protein: CASSGNGGNTIYF

J gene: TRBJ1-5
V gene: TRBV6-6
CDR3 protein: CASRTTTTGLGQPQHF

J gene: TRBJ1-1
V gene: TRBV28
CDR3 protein: CATKGSTEAFF

J gene: TRBJ2-1
V gene: TRBV11-2
CDR3 protein: CASRVAGGMNEQFF

J gene: TRBJ1-4
V gene: TRBV7-9
CDR3 protein: CASSLGQRIKEKLFF

J gene: TRBJ2-1
V gene: TRBV18
CDR3 protein: CASSQSRAGGYNEQFF

J gene: TRBJ2-5
V gene: TRBV30
CDR3 protein: CAWMGTEVETQYF

J gene: TRBJ2-1
V gene: TRBV5-4
CDR3 protein: CASSLEGLSYNEQFF

J gene: TRBJ1-2
V gene: TRBV30
CDR3 protein: CAWGFNYGYTF

J gene: TRBJ1-2
V gene: TRBV6-6
CDR3 protein: CASSTRDRGLPGYTF

J gene: TRBJ2-4
V gene: TRBV30
CDR3 protein: CAWSNREFQYF

J gene: TRBJ1-5
V gene: TRBV2
CDR3 protein: CASSEDGSNQPQHF

J gene: TRBJ1-1
V gene: TRBV19
CDR3 protein: CASSDYRGKSTEAFF

J gene: TRBJ2-1
V gene: TRBV29-1
CDR3 protein: CSVVGLAGSYNEQFF

J gene: TRBJ2-2
V gene: TRBV14
CDR3 protein: CASSQQGPRAGELFF

J gene: TRBJ1-1
V gene: TRBV5-6
CDR3 protein: CASSLSAAYNTEAFF

J gene: TRBJ2-1
V gene: TRBV19
CDR3 protein: CASSIGLASVNEQFF

J gene: TRBJ2-4
V gene: TRBV12-2
CDR3 protein: CASRLIVSALAKNIQYF

J gene: TRBJ2-7
V gene: TRBV18
CDR3 protein: CASSPRQGLSYEQYF

J gene: TRBJ1-1
V gene: TRBV7-2
CDR3 protein: CASSPRGTGNTEAFF

J gene: TRBJ1-4
V gene: TRBV28
CDR3 protein: CASSPTVATNEKLFF

J gene: TRBJ2-7
V gene: TRBV28
CDR3 protein: CASSPPGAGDYEQYF

J gene: TRBJ1-5
V gene: TRBV7-2
CDR3 protein: CASSSRGAGLGQPQHF

J gene: TRBJ1-1
V gene: TRBV4-1
CDR3 protein: CASSPGTGKGETEAFF

J gene: TRBJ2-7
V gene: TRBV23-1
CDR3 protein: CASSHPWGQHSYEQYF

J gene: TRBJ2-5
V gene: TRBV19
CDR3 protein: CASRSQGELETQYF